This T cell receptor beta chain comes out of a study of OX40 agonist ivuxolimab in advanced cancers. Study context: Three patients showed partial responses: one hepatocellular carcinoma and two cutaneous melanoma cases.

Assay used: immunoSEQ multiplex PCR; TCRdb lists only in-frame clones, some missing. Of more than 65,000 clones detected, more than 65% appear once; the ten largest clones hold 1.1%. Comments on this clone: Its specificity is unknown.

The study sampled blood at baseline, cycle 4 day 1, and cycle 7 day 1. Study outcomes and limitations: The study found that CD8+ T cells averaged more expanded clones than CD4+.

Trimming cost V 6 bases and J 3 bases, with 17 bases left between them. Germline V gene sequence: CDR1 SGHTA, CDR2 FQGNSA. This CDR3 comprises 16 residues. This TCR was recovered from an adult with an advanced solid tumor such as melanoma, head and neck, liver or kidney cancer. This chain connects TRBV7-2 to TRBJ2-2; tentatively, D is TRBD1 or TRBD2 (6 bases each). Source: CD4+ or CD8+ T cells sorted from blood, taken in a trial of the OX40 agonist ivuxolimab. CDR3 sequence reads: CASSYYGGPDTGELFF. The DNA for the CDR3 is TGTGCCAGCAGTTACTATGGGGGGCCTGACACCGGGGAGCTGTTTTTT.